This TCR beta chain was found in a study of control samples from healthy donors and cancer patients. This clone has only a few counts. Only in-frame clones appear in the TCRdb table, and some are missing; sequencing was by immunoSEQ multiplex PCR. The sample records around 89,000 clones, 82% being singletons. Specimen: blood. The source is an older woman in good health.

CDR3 amino acids: CASRDRAHTDTQYF. Here the CDR3 DNA reads TGTGCCAGCAGGGACAGGGCACACACAGATACGCAGTATTTT. This chain joins TRBV27 and TRBJ2-3; 8 nucleotides match TRBD1. V shed 6 bases, J shed 2 bases, and the junction held 4 bases outside the gene matches. Germline loops: CDR1 MNHEY, CDR2 SMNVEV (reference sequence). This CDR3 has 14 amino acids.